This T cell receptor beta chain was found in a study of cytomegalovirus exposure and HLA in healthy donors. With 7 bases removed from V and 3 bases from J, the gap between germline ends came to 19 bases. This CDR3 region has 16 residues. Germline assignment: CDR1 MDHEN and CDR2 SYDVKM. PCR involved 60 Vbeta and 13 Jbeta primers. TCRdb's table, derived via immunoSEQ multiplex PCR, lists solely in-frame clones and lacks some. The sample has approximately 160,000 clones, more than 60% seen once. This clone was observed a handful of times. Its antigen remains unknown. Study observations and caveats: A later analysis appeared to link common viral pathogens to several of the most significant clusters. Researchers reported that a few CMV-associated chains were confirmed in vitro as CMV antigen-specific. In a later analysis, donors in an Asian-associated ancestry cluster reportedly had fewer N-insertions in productive TCRs than the cohort mean.

Though probably carrying unrecorded immune exposures, donors were nominally healthy at sampling. The TCR comes from a male donor in good health and CMV-seronegative. V usage is TRBV28 and J usage is TRBJ2-1; D is uncertain. Sequenced input: PBMCs. CDR3 residues: CASTDPQQTYYNEQFF. CDR3 sequence (DNA): TGTGCCAGCACCGACCCCCAGCAGACTTACTACAATGAGCAGTTCTTC.